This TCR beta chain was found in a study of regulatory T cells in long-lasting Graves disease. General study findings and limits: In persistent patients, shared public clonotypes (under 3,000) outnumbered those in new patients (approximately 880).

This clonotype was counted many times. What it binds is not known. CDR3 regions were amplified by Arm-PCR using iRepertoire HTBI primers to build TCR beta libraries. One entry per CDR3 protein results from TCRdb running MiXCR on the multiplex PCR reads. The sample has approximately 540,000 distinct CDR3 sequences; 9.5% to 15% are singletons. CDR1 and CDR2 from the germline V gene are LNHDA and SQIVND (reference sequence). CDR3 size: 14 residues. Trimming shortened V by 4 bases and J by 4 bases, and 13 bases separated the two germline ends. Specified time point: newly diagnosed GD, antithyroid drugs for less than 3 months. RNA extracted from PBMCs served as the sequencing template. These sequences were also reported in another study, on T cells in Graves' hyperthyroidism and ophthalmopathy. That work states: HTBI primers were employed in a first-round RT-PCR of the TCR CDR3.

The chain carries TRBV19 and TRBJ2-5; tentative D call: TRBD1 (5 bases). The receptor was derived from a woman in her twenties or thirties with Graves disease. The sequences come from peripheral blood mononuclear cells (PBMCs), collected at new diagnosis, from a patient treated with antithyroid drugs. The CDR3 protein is CASSTRTIRETQYF. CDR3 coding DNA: TGTGCCAGTAGTACTCGGACAATTAGAGAGACCCAGTACTTC.